This entry is about one T cell receptor (beta chain). Per the original data handling: Lowest detectable productive clonotype frequency was 2.59 x 10-5. TCRdb's table, derived via immunoSEQ multiplex PCR, lists solely in-frame clones and lacks some. From that table come the V and J calls and clone size; the DNA was used to work out D and trimming. The sample lists about 38,000 clones; over 75% were seen once. The data stem from a study of STAT5B mutations in CD4+ large granular lymphocyte leukemia. V was trimmed by 2 bases and J by 0 bases, leaving 6 bases between them. The CDR3 loop spans 14 amino acids. The germline V gene has CDR1 SGHTA and CDR2 FQGNSA.

This chain joins TRBV7-2 and TRBJ2-3; D ambiguous. Specimen: CD4+ T cells from blood buffy coats. The clonotype was recovered from a human donor in good health. CDR3 sequence: CASSLTWSTDTQYF. The CDR3 bases are TGTGCCAGCAGCTTAACATGGAGCACAGATACGCAGTATTTT.